This TCR beta chain appears in the sequencing data of a study of T cells in Graves' hyperthyroidism and ophthalmopathy. About this clonotype itself: The antigen remains unidentified.

Study outcomes and limitations: Ophthalmopathy was separated from stable hyperthyroidism by a 13 V-J model. Most thyroid clonotypes that were expanded above 0.001 also turned up in blood.

Authors of the study amplified TCR beta CDR3 regions from RNA transcripts. Using the HTBI primer set, a first-round RT-PCR was run on the TCR CDR3. MiXCR, run by TCRdb on the multiplex PCR reads, gives a single entry per CDR3 protein. The table lists roughly 640,000 distinct CDR3 sequences, roughly a sixth of them singletons. The CDR3 has 16 amino acids. V gave up 5 bases and J gave up 8 bases, with 22 bases separating them. Those patients with uncontrolled infection, other autoimmune disease, pregnancy or lactation were excluded. Clinicians diagnosed patients from clinical symptoms, serum thyroxine and TRAb, thyroid ultrasound and orbital computed tomography.

The source is a woman aged 40 to 50 with Graves' ophthalmopathy. This sequence joins TRBV12-3 or TRBV12-4 and TRBJ2-1, with D maybe TRBD2 (7 bases). Sequenced sample: blood. This chain's CDR3 is CASSLLGGGADDEQFF. The CDR3 nucleotides read TGTGCCAGCAGTCTCCTAGGAGGGGGGGCTGACGATGAGCAGTTCTTC.